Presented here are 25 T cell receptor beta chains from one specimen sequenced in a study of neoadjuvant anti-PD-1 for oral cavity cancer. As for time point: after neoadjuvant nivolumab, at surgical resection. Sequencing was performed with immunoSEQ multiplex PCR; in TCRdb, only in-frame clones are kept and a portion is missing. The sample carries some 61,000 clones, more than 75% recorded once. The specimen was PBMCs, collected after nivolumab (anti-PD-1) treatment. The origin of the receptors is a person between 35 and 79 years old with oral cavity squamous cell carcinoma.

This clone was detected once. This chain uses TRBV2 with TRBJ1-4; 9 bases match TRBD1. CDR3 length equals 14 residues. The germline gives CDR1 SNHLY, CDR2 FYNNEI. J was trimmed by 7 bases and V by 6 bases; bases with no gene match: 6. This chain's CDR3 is CASRAGQGGEKLFF. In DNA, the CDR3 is TGTGCCAGCAGGGCGGGACAGGGTGGTGAAAAACTGTTTTTT.

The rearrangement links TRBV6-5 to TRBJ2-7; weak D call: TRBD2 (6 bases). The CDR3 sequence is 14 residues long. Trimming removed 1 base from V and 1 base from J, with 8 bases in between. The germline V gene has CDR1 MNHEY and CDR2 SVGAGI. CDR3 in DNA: TGTGCCAGCAGTTACTGGCGGGGATCCTACGAGCAGTACTTC. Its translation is CASSYWRGSYEQYF.

CDR3 coding DNA: TGTGCCAGCAGTGAAGTGCTTAGCAATCAGCCCCAGCATTTT. It specifies CASSEVLSNQPQHF. The chain is built from TRBV2 and TRBJ1-5; no clear D gene. The CDR3 sequence is 14 residues long. The V end was cut by 1 base, the J end by 0 bases, with 4 bases between. Germline V lookup: CDR1 SNHLY, CDR2 FYNNEI.

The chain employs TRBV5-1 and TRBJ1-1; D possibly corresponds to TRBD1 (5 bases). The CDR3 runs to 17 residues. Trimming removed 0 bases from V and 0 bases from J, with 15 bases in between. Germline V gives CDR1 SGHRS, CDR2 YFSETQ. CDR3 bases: TGCGCCAGCAGCTTGGAGGGCGGGGGTGATATGAACACTGAAGCTTTCTTT. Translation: CASSLEGGGDMNTEAFF. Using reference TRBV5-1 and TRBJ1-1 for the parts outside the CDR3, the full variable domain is KAGVTQTPRYLIKTRGQQVTLSCSPISGHRSVSWYQQTPGQGLQFLFEYFSETQRNKGNFPGRFSGRQFSNSRSEMNVSTLELGDSALYLCASSLEGGGDMNTEAFFGQGTRLTVV.

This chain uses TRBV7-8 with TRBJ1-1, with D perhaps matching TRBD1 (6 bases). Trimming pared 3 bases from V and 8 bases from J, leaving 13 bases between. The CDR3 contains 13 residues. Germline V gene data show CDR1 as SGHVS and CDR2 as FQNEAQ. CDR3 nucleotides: TGTGCCAGCAGCTTTACAGGGTTTGTGGAAGCTTTCTTT. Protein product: CASSFTGFVEAFF.

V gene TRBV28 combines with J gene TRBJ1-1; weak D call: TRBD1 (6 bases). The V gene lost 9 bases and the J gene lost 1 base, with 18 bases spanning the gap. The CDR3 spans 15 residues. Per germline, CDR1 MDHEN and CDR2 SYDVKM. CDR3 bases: TGTGCCAGTCATAAGCAAGGGGGGAGGAACACTGAAGCTTTCTTT. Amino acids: CASHKQGGRNTEAFF.

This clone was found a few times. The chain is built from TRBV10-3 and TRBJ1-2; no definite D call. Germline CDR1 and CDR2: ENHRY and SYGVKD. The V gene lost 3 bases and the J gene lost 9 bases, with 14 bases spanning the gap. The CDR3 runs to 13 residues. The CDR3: CAISDAVFLSYTF. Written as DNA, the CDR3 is TGTGCCATCAGTGATGCGGTCTTCCTAAGCTACACCTTC.

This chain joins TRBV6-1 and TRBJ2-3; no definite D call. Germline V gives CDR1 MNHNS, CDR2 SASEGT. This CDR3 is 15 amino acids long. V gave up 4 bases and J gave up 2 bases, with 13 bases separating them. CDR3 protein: CASSVNYAYTDTQYF. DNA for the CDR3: TGTGCCAGCAGTGTGAACTATGCCTACACAGATACGCAGTATTTT.

The CDR3 sequence: CAVDRRKETQYF. In DNA form, the CDR3 reads TGTGCCGTGGACAGGCGCAAAGAGACCCAGTACTTC. The J gene is TRBJ2-5, the V gene TRBV30, with 7 bases aligning to TRBD1. Germline V lookup: CDR1 GTSNPN, CDR2 SVGIG (reference sequence). Unmatched junction bases numbered 6, after V lost 8 bases and J lost 3 bases. There are 12 residues in the CDR3.

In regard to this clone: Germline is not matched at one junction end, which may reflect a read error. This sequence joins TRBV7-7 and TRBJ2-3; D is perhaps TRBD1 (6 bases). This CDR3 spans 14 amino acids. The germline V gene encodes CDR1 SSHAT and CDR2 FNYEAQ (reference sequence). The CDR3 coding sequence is TGTGCTAGCAGCTTAGGACAGAGCACAGATACGCAGTATTTT. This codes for CASSLGQSTDTQYF. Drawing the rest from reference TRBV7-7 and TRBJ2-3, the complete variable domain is GAGVSQSPRYKVTKRGQDVTLRCDPISSHATLYWYQQALGQGPEFLTYFNYEAQPDKSGLPSDRFSAERPEGSISTLTIQRTEQRDSAMYRCASSLGQSTDTQYFGPGTRLTVL.

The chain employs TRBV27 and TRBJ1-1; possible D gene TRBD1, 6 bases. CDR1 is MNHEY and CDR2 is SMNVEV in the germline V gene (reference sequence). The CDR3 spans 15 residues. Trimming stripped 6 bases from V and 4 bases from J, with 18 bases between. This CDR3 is CASSQRGGLPTEAFF. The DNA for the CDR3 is TGTGCCAGCAGCCAACGTGGGGGGCTACCCACTGAAGCTTTCTTT.

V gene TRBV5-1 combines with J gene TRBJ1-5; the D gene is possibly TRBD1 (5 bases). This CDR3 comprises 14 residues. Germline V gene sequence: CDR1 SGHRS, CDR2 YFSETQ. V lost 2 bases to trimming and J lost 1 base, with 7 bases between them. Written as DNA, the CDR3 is TGCGCCAGCAGCTTAGAGGGGAGCAATCAGCCCCAGCATTTT. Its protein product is CASSLEGSNQPQHF.

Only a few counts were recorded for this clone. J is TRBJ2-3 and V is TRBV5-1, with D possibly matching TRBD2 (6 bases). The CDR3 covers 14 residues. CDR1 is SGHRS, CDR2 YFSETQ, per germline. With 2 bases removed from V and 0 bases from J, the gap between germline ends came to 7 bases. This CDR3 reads CASSFSGSTDTQYF. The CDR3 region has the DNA TGCGCCAGCAGCTTCAGCGGGAGCACAGATACGCAGTATTTT. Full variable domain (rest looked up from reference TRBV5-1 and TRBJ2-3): KAGVTQTPRYLIKTRGQQVTLSCSPISGHRSVSWYQQTPGQGLQFLFEYFSETQRNKGNFPGRFSGRQFSNSRSEMNVSTLELGDSALYLCASSFSGSTDTQYFGPGTRLTVL.

CDR3 in DNA: TGTGCCAGCAGCTTACGGGACAGCGAATATGGCTACACCTTC. Residues: CASSLRDSEYGYTF. V is TRBV7-8 and J is TRBJ1-2; 7 nucleotides agree with TRBD1. The ends lost 2 bases at V and 5 bases at J; junction bases unmatched: 5. This CDR3 has 14 residues. Per germline, CDR1 SGHVS and CDR2 FQNEAQ.

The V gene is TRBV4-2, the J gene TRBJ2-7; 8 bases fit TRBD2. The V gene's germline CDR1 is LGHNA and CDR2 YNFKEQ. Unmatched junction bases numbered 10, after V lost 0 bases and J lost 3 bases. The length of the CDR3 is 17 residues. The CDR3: CASSQDESGSGYYEQYF. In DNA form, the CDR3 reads TGTGCCAGCAGCCAAGATGAAAGCGGGAGTGGCTACTACGAGCAGTACTTC.

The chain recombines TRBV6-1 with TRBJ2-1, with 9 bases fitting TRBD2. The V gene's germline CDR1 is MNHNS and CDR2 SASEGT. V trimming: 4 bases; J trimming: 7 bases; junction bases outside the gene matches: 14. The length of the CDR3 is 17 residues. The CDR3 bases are TGTGCCAGCAGTGCCCTATTTGCGGGAGGGCCGGGTAATGAGCAGTTCTTC. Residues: CASSALFAGGPGNEQFF.

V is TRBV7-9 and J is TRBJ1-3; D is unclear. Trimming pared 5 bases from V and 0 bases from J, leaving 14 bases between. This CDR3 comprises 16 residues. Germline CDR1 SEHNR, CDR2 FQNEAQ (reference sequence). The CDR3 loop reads CASSPRGSSSGNTIYF. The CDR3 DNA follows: TGTGCCAGCAGCCCCCGTGGGTCAAGCTCTGGAAACACCATATATTTT.

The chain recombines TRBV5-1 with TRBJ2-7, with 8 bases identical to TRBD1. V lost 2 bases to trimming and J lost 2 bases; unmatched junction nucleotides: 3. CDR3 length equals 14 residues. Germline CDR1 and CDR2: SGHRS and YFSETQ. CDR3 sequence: CASSFGTGTYEQYF. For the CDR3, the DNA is TGCGCCAGCAGCTTCGGGACAGGTACCTACGAGCAGTACTTC.

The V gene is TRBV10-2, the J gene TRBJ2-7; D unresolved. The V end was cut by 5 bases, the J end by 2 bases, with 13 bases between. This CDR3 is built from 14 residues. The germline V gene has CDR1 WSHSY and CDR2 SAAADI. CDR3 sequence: CASSPTKTAYEQYF. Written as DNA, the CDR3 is TGCGCCAGCAGTCCGACCAAGACGGCCTACGAGCAGTACTTC.

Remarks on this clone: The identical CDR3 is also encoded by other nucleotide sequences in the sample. Here the CDR3 reads CASSPGVGETQYF. The CDR3 bases are TGTGCCAGCAGCCCGGGGGTCGGAGAGACCCAGTACTTC. The chain employs TRBV7-3 and TRBJ2-5, with D perhaps matching TRBD2 (6 bases). This CDR3 has 13 amino acids. Germline lookup yields CDR1 SGHTA and CDR2 FQGTGA. The V and J ends lost 5 bases and 4 bases respectively, with 11 bases between them.

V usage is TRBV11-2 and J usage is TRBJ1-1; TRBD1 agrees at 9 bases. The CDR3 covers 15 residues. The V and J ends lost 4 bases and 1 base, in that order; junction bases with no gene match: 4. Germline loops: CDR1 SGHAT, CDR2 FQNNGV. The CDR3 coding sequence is TGTGCCAGCAGCTCGACGGGACAGGGGAACACTGAAGCTTTCTTT. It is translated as CASSSTGQGNTEAFF.

This CDR3 reads CASSLPPPGANVLTF. Written as DNA, the CDR3 is TGTGCCAGCAGCTTACCGCCTCCTGGGGCCAACGTCCTGACTTTC. The chain has TRBV7-3 and TRBJ2-6; D is undetermined. V was shortened by 2 bases and J by 2 bases, with 7 bases between the two germline ends. This CDR3 contains 15 residues. Looked up from germline, CDR1 is SGHTA and CDR2 is FQGTGA. Variable domain in full (rest from reference TRBV7-3 and TRBJ2-6): GAGVSQTPSNKVTEKGKYVELRCDPISGHTALYWYRQSLGQGPEFLIYFQGTGAADDSGLPNDRFFAVRPEGSVSTLKIQRTERGDSAVYLCASSLPPPGANVLTFGAGSRLTVL.

The CDR3 coding sequence is TGTGCCAGCAGCTTAGAGTGGTTCAATGAGCAGTTCTTC. Its protein is CASSLEWFNEQFF. This chain connects TRBV7-2 to TRBJ2-1, with D unresolved. The germline V and J ends were trimmed by 1 base and 6 bases, with 7 bases remaining between them. CDR1 is SGHTA and CDR2 is FQGNSA in the germline V gene. The CDR3 covers 13 residues.

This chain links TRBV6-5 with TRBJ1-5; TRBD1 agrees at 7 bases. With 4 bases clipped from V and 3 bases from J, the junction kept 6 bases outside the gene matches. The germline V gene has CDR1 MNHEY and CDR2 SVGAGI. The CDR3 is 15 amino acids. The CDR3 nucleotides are TGTGCCAGCAGTTCGGGACAGACCTTCAATCAGCCCCAGCATTTT. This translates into CASSSGQTFNQPQHF.

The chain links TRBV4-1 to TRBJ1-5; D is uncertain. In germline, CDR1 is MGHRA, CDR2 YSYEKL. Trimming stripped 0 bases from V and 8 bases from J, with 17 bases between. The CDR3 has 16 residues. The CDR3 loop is CASSQDVQPRYEPQHF. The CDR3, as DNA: TGCGCCAGCAGCCAAGATGTGCAGCCCCGTTATGAGCCCCAGCATTTT.